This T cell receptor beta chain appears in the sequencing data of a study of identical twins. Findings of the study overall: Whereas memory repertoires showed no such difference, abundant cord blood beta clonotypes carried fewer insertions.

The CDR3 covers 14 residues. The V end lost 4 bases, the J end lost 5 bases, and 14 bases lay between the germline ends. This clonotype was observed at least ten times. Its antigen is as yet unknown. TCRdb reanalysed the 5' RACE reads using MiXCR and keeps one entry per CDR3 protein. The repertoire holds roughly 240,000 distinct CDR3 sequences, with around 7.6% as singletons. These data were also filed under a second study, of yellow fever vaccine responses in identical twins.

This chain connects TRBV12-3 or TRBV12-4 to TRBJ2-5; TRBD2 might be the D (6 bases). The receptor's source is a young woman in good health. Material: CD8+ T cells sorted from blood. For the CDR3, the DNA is TGTGCCAGCAGTTCTTTAGGGACTGTCGAGACCCAGTACTTC. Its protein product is CASSSLGTVETQYF.